This T cell receptor beta chain appears in the sequencing data of a study of T cells in narcolepsy. CDR3 size: 12 residues. CDR1 MNHEY and CDR2 SVGAGI come from the germline V gene. V was pared by 5 bases and J by 4 bases, with 8 bases between. The data were produced by immunoSEQ multiplex PCR, yet TCRdb's version contains in-frame clones alone and is incomplete. In the table there are around 25,000 clones, approximately 80% of which are singletons. This sequence was found in a human donor with narcolepsy. The chain employs TRBV6-5 and TRBJ1-1; D not resolved. Sequences were obtained from CD45RA- memory CD4+ T cells from PBMCs. The CDR3 region is CASSVGGTEAFF. Here the CDR3 DNA reads TGTGCCAGCAGTGTCGGTGGCACTGAAGCTTTCTTT.